The 21 T cell receptor beta chains given below trace back to one sample, sequenced in a study of early T cells in non-severe SARS-CoV-2 infection. TCRdb reanalysed the 5' RACE reads using MiXCR and keeps one entry per CDR3 protein. Altogether about 110,000 distinct CDR3 sequences are present, over 8.5% being singletons, with the ten largest covering 6.5% to 8%. Sequenced sample: whole blood. The source of these receptors is an adult who was a healthcare worker with PCR-confirmed SARS-CoV-2 infection or an uninfected control (not recorded which).

The sample holds many counts of this clonotype. V usage is TRBV3-1 and J usage is TRBJ1-2, with TRBD1 identical over 7 bases. The V gene end was trimmed by 8 bases and the J gene end by 0 bases; junction bases not matched to a gene: 12. This CDR3 comprises 16 residues. Germline-derived CDR1 and CDR2 are LGHDT and YNNKEL (reference sequence). CDR3 DNA sequence: TGTGCCAGCCAGGGGACAGCACGGCTAGCTAACTATGGCTACACCTTC. Encoded protein: CASQGTARLANYGYTF.

This clonotype was counted many times. V usage is TRBV6-6 and J usage is TRBJ2-7; D uncertain. Germline lookup yields CDR1 MNHNY and CDR2 SVGAGI (reference sequence). The CDR3 is 13 residues long. Trimming took 2 bases from V and 4 from J, leaving 9 bases between them. The CDR3 bases are TGTGCCAGCAGTTACCCTGATAGATACGAGCAGTACTTC. Translating gives CASSYPDRYEQYF.

The chain links TRBV12-3 or TRBV12-4 to TRBJ2-5; D ambiguous. V lost 0 bases and J 2 bases, leaving 10 bases between the germline ends. The CDR3 has 15 amino acids. CDR3 in amino acids: CASSLAEQRQETQYF. The CDR3 DNA follows: TGTGCCAGCAGTTTAGCGGAGCAGCGTCAAGAGACCCAGTACTTC.

This clonotype was counted between two and nine times. This chain links TRBV20-1 with TRBJ2-7; D unclear. The CDR3 loop spans 16 amino acids. Germline CDR1 reads DFQATT; CDR2 reads SNEGSKA (reference sequence). V was trimmed by 3 bases and J by 2 bases, leaving 20 bases between them. DNA for the CDR3: TGCAGTGCTAGTCCCTTTGGAGTCCGGGCGGCCTACGAGCAGTACTTC. Its translation: CSASPFGVRAAYEQYF.

This clonotype was counted once. It may be a read error: a sequence one base away is much more abundant. The chain links TRBV11-2 to TRBJ2-1, with 7 bases that match TRBD2. The ends lost 0 bases at V and 6 bases at J; junction bases unmatched: 14. The germline CDR1 and CDR2 sequences are SGHAT and FQNNGV. The CDR3 loop spans 18 amino acids. The DNA for the CDR3 is TGTGCCAGCAGCTTAGAAGGCTCGGCTAGCGGAGTCTTCAATGAGCAGTTCTTC. Translation: CASSLEGSASGVFNEQFF.

The table lists this clonotype with many counts. V is TRBV11-2 and J is TRBJ2-7; D is uncertain. The CDR3 length is 12 residues. V was pared by 5 bases and J by 3 bases, with 8 bases between. Germline V lookup: CDR1 SGHAT, CDR2 FQNNGV. CDR3 residues: CASSLSNYEQYF. In nucleotides, the CDR3 is TGTGCCAGCAGCCTGTCGAACTACGAGCAGTACTTC.

This clonotype was counted at least ten times. V usage is TRBV30 and J usage is TRBJ2-1; D perhaps matches TRBD2 (5 bases). CDR1 is GTSNPN and CDR2 is SVGIG in the germline V gene (reference sequence). This CDR3 contains 12 residues. V was shortened by 3 bases and J by 5 bases, with 8 bases between the two germline ends. CDR3 region: CAWRGRNNEQFF. In nucleotides, the CDR3 is TGTGCCTGGAGAGGGAGAAACAATGAGCAGTTCTTC.

In this sample, this clonotype turned up a few times. The V gene is TRBV4-1, the J gene TRBJ1-3; no firm D call. Germline loops: CDR1 MGHRA, CDR2 YSYEKL. The V end lost 6 bases, the J end lost 8 bases, and 11 bases lay between the germline ends. The CDR3 is made up of 12 amino acids. CDR3 sequence (DNA): TGCGCCAGCAGTTCCAGGCTAGACACCATATATTTT. Residues: CASSSRLDTIYF.

The chain couples TRBV5-1 to TRBJ1-1; tentative D call: TRBD1 (6 bases). Germline CDR1 reads SGHRS; CDR2 reads YFSETQ. Trimming cost V 1 base and J 1 base, with 14 bases left between them. This CDR3 has 16 amino acids. The CDR3 loop reads CASSLRGSPKNTEAFF. Written as DNA, the CDR3 is TGCGCCAGCAGCTTGAGGGGGTCTCCAAAGAACACTGAAGCTTTCTTT. The full variable domain, its missing parts supplied by reference TRBV5-1 and TRBJ1-1, is KAGVTQTPRYLIKTRGQQVTLSCSPISGHRSVSWYQQTPGQGLQFLFEYFSETQRNKGNFPGRFSGRQFSNSRSEMNVSTLELGDSALYLCASSLRGSPKNTEAFFGQGTRLTVV.

This rearrangement joins TRBV5-1 to TRBJ2-2; 10 bases line up with TRBD2. CDR1 is SGHRS and CDR2 is YFSETQ in the germline V gene. The V and J ends lost 4 bases and 6 bases, in that order; junction bases with no gene match: 6. The CDR3 extends over 15 amino acids. The CDR3 DNA sequence: TGCGCCAGCAGCGCAAGCGGGAGGGCGTCCGGGGAGCTGTTTTTT. Protein: CASSASGRASGELFF.

The chain combines TRBV5-6 with TRBJ2-2; perhaps TRBD2 as D (6 bases). V gave up 1 base and J gave up 3 bases, with 16 bases separating them. CDR1 SGHDT and CDR2 YYEEEE come from the germline V gene. This CDR3 contains 17 residues. The CDR3 nucleotides read TGTGCCAGCAGCTTGTTTCGAGAGCGGGTATACACCGGGGAGCTGTTTTTT. This sequence encodes CASSLFRERVYTGELFF.

The V call is TRBV4-2, the J call TRBJ2-3; no clear D gene. This CDR3 is built from 15 residues. V lost 0 bases and J 1 base, leaving 8 bases between the germline ends. Germline V gene lookup returns CDR1 LGHNA and CDR2 YNFKEQ. The chain's CDR3 is CASSQDRTGTDTQYF. The CDR3, as DNA: TGTGCCAGCAGCCAAGATCGGACGGGCACAGATACGCAGTATTTT.

This clonotype was counted many times. The rearrangement links TRBV6-6 to TRBJ2-6; D uncertain. CDR1 is MNHNY, CDR2 SVGAGI, per germline (reference sequence). The CDR3 loop spans 15 amino acids. V was trimmed by 4 bases and J by 0 bases, leaving 7 bases between them. The CDR3, as DNA: TGTGCCAGCAGTTCCCGGACCTCTGGGGCCAACGTCCTGACTTTC. Its translation is CASSSRTSGANVLTF.

This clonotype was found many times. The chain carries TRBV7-9 and TRBJ2-3; TRBD2 is a possible D gene (5 bases). Per the germline V gene, CDR1 is SEHNR and CDR2 is FQNEAQ (reference sequence). Trimming stripped 5 bases from V and 3 bases from J, with 21 bases between. CDR3 length: 17 amino acids. CDR3 region: CASSPGIGGGQTDTQYF. CDR3 nucleotide sequence: TGTGCCAGCAGCCCGGGGATCGGAGGAGGTCAGACAGATACGCAGTATTTT.

The V gene is TRBV2, the J gene TRBJ2-4; D not certain. The V gene lost 1 base and the J gene lost 3 bases, with 4 bases spanning the gap. The CDR3 has 13 residues. Germline V gives CDR1 SNHLY, CDR2 FYNNEI. CDR3 region: CASSEGDKNIQYF. The DNA for the CDR3 is TGTGCCAGCAGTGAAGGAGACAAAAACATTCAGTACTTC. Variable domain in full (rest from reference TRBV2 and TRBJ2-4): EPEVTQTPSHQVTQMGQEVILRCVPISNHLYFYWYRQILGQKVEFLVSFYNNEISEKSEIFDDQFSVERPDGSNFTLKIRSTKLEDSAMYFCASSEGDKNIQYFGAGTRLSVL.

At least ten counts were recorded for this clonotype. The chain combines TRBV27 with TRBJ1-5; 8 nucleotides match TRBD1. The V and J ends lost 8 bases and 7 bases, in that order; junction bases with no gene match: 7. The CDR3 runs to 13 residues. Germline CDR1 reads MNHEY; CDR2 reads SMNVEV (reference sequence). CDR3 protein: CASAGTGGQPQHF. The CDR3 DNA reads as TGTGCCAGCGCAGGGACAGGAGGACAGCCCCAGCATTTT.

The chain links TRBV20-1 to TRBJ2-3; 7 bases fit TRBD2. The ends lost 2 bases at V and 6 bases at J; junction bases unmatched: 8. The germline V gene has CDR1 DFQATT and CDR2 SNEGSKA (reference sequence). This CDR3 region has 14 residues. The CDR3 is CSARSQREWDTQYF. The CDR3 coding sequence is TGCAGTGCTAGATCTCAGCGGGAATGGGATACGCAGTATTTT.

Many counts were recorded for this clonotype. V gene TRBV4-1 combines with J gene TRBJ1-1; TRBD1 matches 8 bases. The CDR3 is 14 residues long. Germline V CDR1 and CDR2: MGHRA, YSYEKL. V shed 0 bases and J 11 bases; nucleotides not matched to a gene: 8. CDR3 nucleotide sequence: TGCGCCAGCAGCCAAGACCCCCAGGGGGCGGAGGCTTTCTTT. Protein sequence: CASSQDPQGAEAFF.

This clonotype was counted ten times or more. The chain uses TRBV11-2 and TRBJ2-3; the match to TRBD2 covers 12 bases. Germline CDR1 SGHAT, CDR2 FQNNGV. Trimming at V came to 0 bases and at J to 3 bases, leaving 10 bases not matched to a gene. The CDR3 totals 19 residues. The CDR3 DNA reads TGTGCCAGCAGCTTAGAATCCGCCAGACTAGCGGGAGATACAGATACGCAGTATTTT. Protein sequence: CASSLESARLAGDTDTQYF.

The chain uses TRBV4-1 and TRBJ2-7, with D perhaps TRBD1 (5 bases). The germline gives CDR1 MGHRA, CDR2 YSYEKL. The CDR3 is 16 amino acids. With 3 bases removed from V and 3 bases from J, the gap between germline ends came to 18 bases. CDR3 bases: TGCGCCAGCAGCCAGCTAGACAGATTTTCGTACTACGAGCAGTACTTC. Translating gives CASSQLDRFSYYEQYF.

This clonotype was seen a handful of times. The chain joins TRBV25-1 to TRBJ2-1; a possible D gene is TRBD2 (6 bases). Germline-derived CDR1 and CDR2 are MGHDK and SYGVNS. V was pared by 4 bases and J by 3 bases, with 16 bases between. The CDR3 is made up of 16 amino acids. The CDR3 sequence is CASSVPSGLNYNEQFF. DNA of the CDR3: TGTGCCAGCAGTGTACCCTCGGGACTGAACTACAATGAGCAGTTCTTC. Combining the CDR3 with reference TRBV25-1 and TRBJ2-1 gives the whole variable domain EADIYQTPRYLVIGTGKKITLECSQTMGHDKMYWYQQDPGMELHLIHYSYGVNSTEKGDLSSESTVSRIRTEHFPLTLESARPSHTSQYLCASSVPSGLNYNEQFFGPGTRLTVL.